This TCR beta chain was documented in a study of blood T cell repertoires in COVID-19. Study-wide context: Samples of COVID-19 (acute and convalescent) were obtained from the United States, Italy and Spain. In each case, the material was cDNA or gDNA derived from T cells, B-cell-depleted T cells, or PBMCs.

This clone was observed many times. Clones were sequenced by immunoSEQ multiplex PCR, and TCRdb holds only the in-frame ones, with some missing. The sample shows approximately 200,000 clones, about 85% of them seen only once. Trimming pared 6 bases from V and 0 bases from J, leaving 15 bases between. CDR1 is MDHEN and CDR2 is SYDVKM in the germline V gene. There are 17 residues in the CDR3. Each participant's cohort was designated according to participant-reported clinical history. The sequenced sample was PBMCs or T cells enriched from blood (not recorded which). This receptor was identified in a man in his forties or fifties who had recovered from COVID-19. The chain recombines TRBV28 with TRBJ1-6; the D is unclear. The CDR3 loop reads CASSRMGGSSYNSPLHF. The CDR3, as DNA: TGTGCCAGCAGCCGTATGGGCGGGAGCTCCTATAATTCACCCCTCCACTTT.